This T cell receptor beta chain was identified during a study of blood T cell repertoires in COVID-19. Germline V gene lookup returns CDR1 LGHNT and CDR2 FRNRAP. V dropped 3 bases and J dropped 5 bases, with 5 bases sitting between them. The length of the CDR3 is 12 residues. The protocol was immunoSEQ multiplex PCR, while the TCRdb copy is restricted to in-frame clones and leaves out a portion. The repertoire consists of about 220,000 clones, with 86% occurring once and the leading ten covering 10% to 13%. This TCR was sampled from a woman aged 45-59 years with COVID-19, enrolled during active disease. Sequencing was performed on peripheral blood. This rearrangement joins TRBV12-5 to TRBJ2-1; D unresolved. The CDR3 sequence: CASGLQDNEQFF. The CDR3 coding sequence is TGTGCTAGTGGTTTACAAGACAATGAGCAGTTCTTC.